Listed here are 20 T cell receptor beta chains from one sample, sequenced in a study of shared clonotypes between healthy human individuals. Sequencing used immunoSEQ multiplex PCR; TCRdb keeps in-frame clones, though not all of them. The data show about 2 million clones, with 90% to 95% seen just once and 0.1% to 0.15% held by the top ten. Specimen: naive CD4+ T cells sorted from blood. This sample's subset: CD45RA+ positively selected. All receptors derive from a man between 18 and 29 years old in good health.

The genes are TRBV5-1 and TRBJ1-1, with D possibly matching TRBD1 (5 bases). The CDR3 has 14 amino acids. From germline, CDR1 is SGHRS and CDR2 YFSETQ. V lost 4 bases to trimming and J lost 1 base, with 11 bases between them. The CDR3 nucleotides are TGCGCCAGCAGCCGGGACGGTACGAACACTGAAGCTTTCTTT. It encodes CASSRDGTNTEAFF.

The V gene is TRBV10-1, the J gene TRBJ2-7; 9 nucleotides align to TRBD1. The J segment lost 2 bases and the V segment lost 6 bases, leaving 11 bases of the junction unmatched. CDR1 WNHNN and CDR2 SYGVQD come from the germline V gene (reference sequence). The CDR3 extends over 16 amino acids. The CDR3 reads CASRAIGTGRPYEQYF. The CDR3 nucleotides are TGCGCCAGCAGGGCGATAGGGACAGGGAGGCCCTACGAGCAGTACTTC.

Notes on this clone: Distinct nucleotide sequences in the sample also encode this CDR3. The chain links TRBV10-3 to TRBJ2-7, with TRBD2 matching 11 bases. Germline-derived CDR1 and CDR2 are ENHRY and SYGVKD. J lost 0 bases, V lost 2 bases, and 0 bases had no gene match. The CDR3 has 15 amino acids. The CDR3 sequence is CAISETSGSSYEQYF. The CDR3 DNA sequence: TGTGCCATCAGTGAGACTAGCGGGAGCTCCTACGAGCAGTACTTC.

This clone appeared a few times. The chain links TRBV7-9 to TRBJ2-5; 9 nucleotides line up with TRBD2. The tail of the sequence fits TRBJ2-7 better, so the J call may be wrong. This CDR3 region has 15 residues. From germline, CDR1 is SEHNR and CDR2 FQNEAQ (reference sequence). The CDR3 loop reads CASSRGLASSYEQYF. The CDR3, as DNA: TGTGCCAGCAGCCGGGGACTAGCCTCGTCCTACGAGCAGTACTTC.

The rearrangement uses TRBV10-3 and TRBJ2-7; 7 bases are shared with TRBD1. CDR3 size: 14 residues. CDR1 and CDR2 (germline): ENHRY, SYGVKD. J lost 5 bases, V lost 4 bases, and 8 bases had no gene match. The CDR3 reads CAISGDRERNEQYF. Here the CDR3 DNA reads TGTGCCATCAGTGGCGACAGGGAGAGGAACGAGCAGTACTTC.

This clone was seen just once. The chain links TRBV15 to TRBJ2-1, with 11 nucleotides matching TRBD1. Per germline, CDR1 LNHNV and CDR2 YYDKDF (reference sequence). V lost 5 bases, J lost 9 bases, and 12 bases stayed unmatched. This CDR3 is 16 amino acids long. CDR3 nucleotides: TGTGCCACCAGCCGAGGCAGGGGACAGGGGGACGGTGAGCAGTTCTTC. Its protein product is CATSRGRGQGDGEQFF.

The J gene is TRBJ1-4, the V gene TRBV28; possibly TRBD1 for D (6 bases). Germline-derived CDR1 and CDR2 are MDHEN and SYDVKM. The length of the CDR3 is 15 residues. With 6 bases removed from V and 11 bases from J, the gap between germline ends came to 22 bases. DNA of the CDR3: TGTGCCAGCAGCTCCGGGGACCGGACAGTAGAGAAACTGTTTTTT. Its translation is CASSSGDRTVEKLFF.

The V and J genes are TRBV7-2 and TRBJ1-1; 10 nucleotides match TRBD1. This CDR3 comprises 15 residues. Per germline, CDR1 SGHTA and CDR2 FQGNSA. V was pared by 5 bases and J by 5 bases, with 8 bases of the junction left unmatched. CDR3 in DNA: TGTGCCAGCAGCCTCCTCCCGGGACAGGGGACTGAAGCTTTCTTT. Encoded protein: CASSLLPGQGTEAFF. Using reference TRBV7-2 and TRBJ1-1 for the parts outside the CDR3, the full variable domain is GAGVSQSPSNKVTEKGKDVELRCDPISGHTALYWYRQSLGQGLEFLIYFQGNSAPDKSGLPSDRFSAERTGGSVSTLTIQRTQQEDSAVYLCASSLLPGQGTEAFFGQGTRLTVV.

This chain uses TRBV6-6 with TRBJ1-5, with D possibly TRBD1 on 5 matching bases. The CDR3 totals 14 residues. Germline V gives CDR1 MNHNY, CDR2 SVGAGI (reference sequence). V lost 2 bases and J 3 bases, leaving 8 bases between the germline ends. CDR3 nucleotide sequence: TGTGCCAGCAGTTACGGACACTTCAATCAGCCCCAGCATTTT. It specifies CASSYGHFNQPQHF.

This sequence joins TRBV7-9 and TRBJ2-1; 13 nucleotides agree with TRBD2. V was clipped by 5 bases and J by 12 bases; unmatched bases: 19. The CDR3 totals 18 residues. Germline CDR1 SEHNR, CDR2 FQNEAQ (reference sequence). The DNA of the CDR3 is TGTGCCAGCAGCCTAGATGTAATGGGAACTAGCGGGAGGGCCTTGCAGTTCTTC. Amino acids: CASSLDVMGTSGRALQFF.

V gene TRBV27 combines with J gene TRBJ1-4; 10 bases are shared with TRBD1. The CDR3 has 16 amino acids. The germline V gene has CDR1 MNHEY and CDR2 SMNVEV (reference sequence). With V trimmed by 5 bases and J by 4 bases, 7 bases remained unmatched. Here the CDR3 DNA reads TGTGCCAGCAGTCCGGGGACAGGGGCCCTTAATGAAAAACTGTTTTTT. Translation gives CASSPGTGALNEKLFF.

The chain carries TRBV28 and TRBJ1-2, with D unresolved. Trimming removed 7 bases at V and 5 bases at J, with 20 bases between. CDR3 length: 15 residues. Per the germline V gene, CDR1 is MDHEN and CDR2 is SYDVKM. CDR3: CASTPRVFLAYGYTF. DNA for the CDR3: TGTGCCAGCACCCCAAGGGTCTTCCTTGCGTATGGCTACACCTTC.

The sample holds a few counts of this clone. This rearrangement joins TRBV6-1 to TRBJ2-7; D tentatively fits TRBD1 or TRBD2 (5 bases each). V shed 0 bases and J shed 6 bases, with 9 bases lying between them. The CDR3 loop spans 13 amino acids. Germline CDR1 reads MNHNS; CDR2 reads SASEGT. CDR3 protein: CASSEAPGGEQYF. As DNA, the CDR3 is TGTGCCAGCAGTGAAGCGCCTGGGGGCGAGCAGTACTTC.

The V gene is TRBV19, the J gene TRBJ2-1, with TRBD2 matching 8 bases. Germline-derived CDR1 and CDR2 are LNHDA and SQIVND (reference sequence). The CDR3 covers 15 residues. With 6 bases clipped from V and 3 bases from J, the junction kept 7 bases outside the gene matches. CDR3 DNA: TGTGCCAGTAGGAATCCGGGAGGGCGCTACAATGAGCAGTTCTTC. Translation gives CASRNPGGRYNEQFF.

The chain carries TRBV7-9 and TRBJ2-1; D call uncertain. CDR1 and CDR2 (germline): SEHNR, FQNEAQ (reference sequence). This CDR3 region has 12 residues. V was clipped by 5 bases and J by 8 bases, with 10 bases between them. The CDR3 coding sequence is TGTGCCAGCAGCCAGATAAGCGATGAGCAGTTCTTC. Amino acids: CASSQISDEQFF.

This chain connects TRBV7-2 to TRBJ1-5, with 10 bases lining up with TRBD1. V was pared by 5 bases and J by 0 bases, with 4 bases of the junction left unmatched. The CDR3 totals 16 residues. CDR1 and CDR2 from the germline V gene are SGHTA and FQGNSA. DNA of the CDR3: TGTGCCAGCAGCGACCGGGACAGGGGTAGCAATCAGCCCCAGCATTTT. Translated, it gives CASSDRDRGSNQPQHF. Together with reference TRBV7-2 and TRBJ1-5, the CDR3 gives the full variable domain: GAGVSQSPSNKVTEKGKDVELRCDPISGHTALYWYRQSLGQGLEFLIYFQGNSAPDKSGLPSDRFSAERTGGSVSTLTIQRTQQEDSAVYLCASSDRDRGSNQPQHFGDGTRLSIL.

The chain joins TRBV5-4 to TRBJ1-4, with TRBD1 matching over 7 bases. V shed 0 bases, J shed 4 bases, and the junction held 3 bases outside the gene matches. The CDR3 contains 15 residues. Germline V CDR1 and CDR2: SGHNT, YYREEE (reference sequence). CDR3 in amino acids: CASSLAGQLNEKLFF. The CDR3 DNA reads TGTGCCAGCAGCTTGGCGGGACAGCTTAATGAAAAACTGTTTTTT.

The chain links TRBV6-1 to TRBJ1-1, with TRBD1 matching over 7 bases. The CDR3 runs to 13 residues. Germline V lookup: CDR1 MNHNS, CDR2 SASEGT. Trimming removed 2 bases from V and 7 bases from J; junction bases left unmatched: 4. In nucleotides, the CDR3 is TGTGCCAGCAGTGAAAACCCAGGGGGTGAAGCTTTCTTT. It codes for CASSENPGGEAFF.

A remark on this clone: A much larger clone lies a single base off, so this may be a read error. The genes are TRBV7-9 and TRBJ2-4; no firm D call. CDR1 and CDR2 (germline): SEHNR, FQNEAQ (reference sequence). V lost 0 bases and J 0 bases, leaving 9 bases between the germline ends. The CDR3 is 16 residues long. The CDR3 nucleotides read TGTGCCAGCAGCTTAGCAGGGAATATAGCCAAAAACATTCAGTACTTC. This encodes CASSLAGNIAKNIQYF. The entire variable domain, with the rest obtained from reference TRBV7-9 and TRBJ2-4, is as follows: DTGVSQNPRHKITKRGQNVTFRCDPISEHNRLYWYRQTLGQGPEFLTYFQNEAQLEKSRLLSDRFSAERPKGSFSTLEIQRTEQGDSAMYLCASSLAGNIAKNIQYFGAGTRLSVL.

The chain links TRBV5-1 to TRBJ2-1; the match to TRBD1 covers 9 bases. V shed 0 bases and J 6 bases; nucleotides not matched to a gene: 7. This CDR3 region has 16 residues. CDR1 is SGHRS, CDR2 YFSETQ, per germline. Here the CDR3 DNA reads TGCGCCAGCAGCTTGGATCCGGGACAGGGTAGCAATGAGCAGTTCTTC. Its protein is CASSLDPGQGSNEQFF.